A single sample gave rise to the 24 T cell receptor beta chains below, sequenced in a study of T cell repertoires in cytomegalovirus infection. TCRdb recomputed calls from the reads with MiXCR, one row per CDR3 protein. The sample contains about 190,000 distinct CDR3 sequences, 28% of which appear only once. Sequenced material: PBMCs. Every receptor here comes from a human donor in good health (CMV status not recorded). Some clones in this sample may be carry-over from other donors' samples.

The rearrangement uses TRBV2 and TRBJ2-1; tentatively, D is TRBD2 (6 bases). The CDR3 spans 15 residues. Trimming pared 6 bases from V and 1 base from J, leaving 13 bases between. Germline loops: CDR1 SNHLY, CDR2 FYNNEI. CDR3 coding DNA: TGTGCCAGCAGCCGGACGGGGGTATCCTACAATGAGCAGTTCTTC. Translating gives CASSRTGVSYNEQFF.

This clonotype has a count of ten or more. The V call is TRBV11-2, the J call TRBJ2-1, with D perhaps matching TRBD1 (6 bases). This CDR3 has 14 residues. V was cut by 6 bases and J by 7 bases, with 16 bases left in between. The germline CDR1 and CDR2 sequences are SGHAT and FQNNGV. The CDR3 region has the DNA TGTGCCAGCAGGTTGGACAGAGGGCGGAATGAGCAGTTCTTC. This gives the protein CASRLDRGRNEQFF.

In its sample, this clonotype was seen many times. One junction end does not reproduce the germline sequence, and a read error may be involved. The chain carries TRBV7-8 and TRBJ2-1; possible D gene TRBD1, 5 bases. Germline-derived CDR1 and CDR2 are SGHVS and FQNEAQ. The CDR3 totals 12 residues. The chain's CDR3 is CASSPEPGSWGF. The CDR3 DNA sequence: TGTGCCAGCAGCCCTGAGCCAGGGTCCTGGGGATTC.

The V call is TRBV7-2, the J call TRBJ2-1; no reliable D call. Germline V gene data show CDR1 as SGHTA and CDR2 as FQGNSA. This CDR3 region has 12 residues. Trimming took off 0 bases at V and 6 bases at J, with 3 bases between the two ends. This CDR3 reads CASSLAANEQFF. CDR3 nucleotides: TGTGCCAGCAGCTTAGCAGCCAATGAGCAGTTCTTC. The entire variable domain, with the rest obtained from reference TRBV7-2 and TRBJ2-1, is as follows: GAGVSQSPSNKVTEKGKDVELRCDPISGHTALYWYRQSLGQGLEFLIYFQGNSAPDKSGLPSDRFSAERTGGSVSTLTIQRTQQEDSAVYLCASSLAANEQFFGPGTRLTVL.

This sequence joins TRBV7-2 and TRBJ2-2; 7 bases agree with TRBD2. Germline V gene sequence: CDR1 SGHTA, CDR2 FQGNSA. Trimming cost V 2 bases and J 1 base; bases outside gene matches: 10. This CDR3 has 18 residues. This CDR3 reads CASSLRSGVHLNTGELFF. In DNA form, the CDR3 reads TGTGCCAGCAGCTTAAGGAGCGGGGTTCACCTGAACACCGGGGAGCTGTTTTTT. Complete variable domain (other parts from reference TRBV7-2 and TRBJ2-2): GAGVSQSPSNKVTEKGKDVELRCDPISGHTALYWYRQSLGQGLEFLIYFQGNSAPDKSGLPSDRFSAERTGGSVSTLTIQRTQQEDSAVYLCASSLRSGVHLNTGELFFGEGSRLTVL.

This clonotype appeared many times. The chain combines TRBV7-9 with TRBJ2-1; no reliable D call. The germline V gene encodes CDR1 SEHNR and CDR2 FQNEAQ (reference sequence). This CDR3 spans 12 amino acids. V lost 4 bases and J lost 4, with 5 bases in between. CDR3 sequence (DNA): TGTGCCAGCAGCTCCGAGTACAATGAGCAGTTCTTC. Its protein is CASSSEYNEQFF.

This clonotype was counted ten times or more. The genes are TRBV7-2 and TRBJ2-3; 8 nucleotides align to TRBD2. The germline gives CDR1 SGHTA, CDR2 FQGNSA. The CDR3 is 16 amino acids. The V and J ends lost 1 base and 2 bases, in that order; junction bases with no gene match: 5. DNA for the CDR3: TGTGCCAGCAGCTTAGAGAGTAGCGGGAACACAGATACGCAGTATTTT. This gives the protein CASSLESSGNTDTQYF. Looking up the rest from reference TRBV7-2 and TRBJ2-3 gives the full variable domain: GAGVSQSPSNKVTEKGKDVELRCDPISGHTALYWYRQSLGQGLEFLIYFQGNSAPDKSGLPSDRFSAERTGGSVSTLTIQRTQQEDSAVYLCASSLESSGNTDTQYFGPGTRLTVL.

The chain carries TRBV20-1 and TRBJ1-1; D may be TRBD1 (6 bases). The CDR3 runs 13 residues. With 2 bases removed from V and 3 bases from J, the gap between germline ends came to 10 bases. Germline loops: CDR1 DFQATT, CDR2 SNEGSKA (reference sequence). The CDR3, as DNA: TGCAGTGCTAGACGGGGGGCAGACACTGAAGCTTTCTTT. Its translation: CSARRGADTEAFF.

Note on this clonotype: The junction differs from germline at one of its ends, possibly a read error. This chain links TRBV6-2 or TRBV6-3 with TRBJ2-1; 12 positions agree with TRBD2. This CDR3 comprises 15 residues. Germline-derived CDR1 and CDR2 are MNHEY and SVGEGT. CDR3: CASTPLAGGYNDQFF. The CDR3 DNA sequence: TGTGCCAGCACCCCCCTAGCGGGGGGGTACAATGATCAGTTCTTC.

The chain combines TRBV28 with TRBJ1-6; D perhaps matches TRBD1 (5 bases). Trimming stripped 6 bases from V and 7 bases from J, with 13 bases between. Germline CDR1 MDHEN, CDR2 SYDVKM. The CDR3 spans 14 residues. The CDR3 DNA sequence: TGTGCCAGCAGCGGGGACTCAGGAAATTCACCCCTCCACTTT. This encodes CASSGDSGNSPLHF.

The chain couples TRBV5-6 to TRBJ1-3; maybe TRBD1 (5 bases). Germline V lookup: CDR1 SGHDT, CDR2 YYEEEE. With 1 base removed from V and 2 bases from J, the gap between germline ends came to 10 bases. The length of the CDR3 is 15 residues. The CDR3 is CASSLLVGPGNTIYF. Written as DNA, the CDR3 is TGTGCCAGCAGCTTGTTAGTGGGACCTGGAAACACCATATATTTT.

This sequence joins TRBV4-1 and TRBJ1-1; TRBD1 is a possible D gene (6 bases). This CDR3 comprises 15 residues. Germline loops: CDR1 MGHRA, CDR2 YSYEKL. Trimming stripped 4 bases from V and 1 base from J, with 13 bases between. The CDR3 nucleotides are TGCGCCAGCAGCCTCAAGGGGGGACAGAACACTGAAGCTTTCTTT. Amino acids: CASSLKGGQNTEAFF.

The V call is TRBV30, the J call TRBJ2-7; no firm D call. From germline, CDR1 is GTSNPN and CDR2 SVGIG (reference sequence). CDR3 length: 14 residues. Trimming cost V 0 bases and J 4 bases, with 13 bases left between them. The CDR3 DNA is TGTGCCTGGAGTGTAACCCAAGGGCGTTACGAGCAGTACTTC. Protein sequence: CAWSVTQGRYEQYF.

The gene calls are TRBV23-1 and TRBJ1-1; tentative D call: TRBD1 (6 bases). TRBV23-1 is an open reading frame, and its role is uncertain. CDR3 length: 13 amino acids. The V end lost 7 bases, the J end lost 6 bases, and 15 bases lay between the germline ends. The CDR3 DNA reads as TGCGCCAGCACAGGGGTTCGAGGGTCTGAAGCTTTCTTT. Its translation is CASTGVRGSEAFF.

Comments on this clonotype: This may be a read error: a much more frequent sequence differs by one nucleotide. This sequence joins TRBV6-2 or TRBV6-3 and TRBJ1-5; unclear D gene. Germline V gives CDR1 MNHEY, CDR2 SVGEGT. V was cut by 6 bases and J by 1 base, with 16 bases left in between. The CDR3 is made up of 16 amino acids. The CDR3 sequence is CASSRGLPGSNQPQHF. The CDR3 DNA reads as TGTGCCAGCAGCCGAGGACTGCCCGGGAGCAATCAGCCCCAGCATTTT.

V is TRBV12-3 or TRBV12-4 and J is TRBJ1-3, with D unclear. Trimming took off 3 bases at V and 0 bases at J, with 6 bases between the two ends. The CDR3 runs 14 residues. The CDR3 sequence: CASSFLDSGNTIYF. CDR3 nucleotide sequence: TGTGCCAGCAGTTTTTTAGACTCTGGAAACACCATATATTTT.

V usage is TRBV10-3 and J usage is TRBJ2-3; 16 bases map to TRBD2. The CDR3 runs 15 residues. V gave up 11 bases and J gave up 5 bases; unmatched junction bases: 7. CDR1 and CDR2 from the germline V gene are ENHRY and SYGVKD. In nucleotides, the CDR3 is TGTGCCTCGGGGACTAGCGGGGGGGCCATAGATACGCAGTATTTT. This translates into CASGTSGGAIDTQYF.

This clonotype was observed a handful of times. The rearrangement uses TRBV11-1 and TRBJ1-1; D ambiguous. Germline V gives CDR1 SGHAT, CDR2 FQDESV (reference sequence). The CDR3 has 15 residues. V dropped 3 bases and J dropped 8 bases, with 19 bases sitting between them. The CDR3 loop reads CASSLSRTSHGEAFF. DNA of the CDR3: TGTGCCAGCAGCTTGAGCCGAACCTCCCACGGGGAAGCTTTCTTT.

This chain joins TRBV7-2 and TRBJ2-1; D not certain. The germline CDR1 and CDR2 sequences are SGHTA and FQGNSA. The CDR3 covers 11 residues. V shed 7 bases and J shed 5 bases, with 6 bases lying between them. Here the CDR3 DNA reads TGTGCCAGCACCCTGCACAATGAGCAGTTCTTC. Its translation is CASTLHNEQFF. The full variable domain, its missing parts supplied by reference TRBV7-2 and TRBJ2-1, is GAGVSQSPSNKVTEKGKDVELRCDPISGHTALYWYRQSLGQGLEFLIYFQGNSAPDKSGLPSDRFSAERTGGSVSTLTIQRTQQEDSAVYLCASTLHNEQFFGPGTRLTVL.

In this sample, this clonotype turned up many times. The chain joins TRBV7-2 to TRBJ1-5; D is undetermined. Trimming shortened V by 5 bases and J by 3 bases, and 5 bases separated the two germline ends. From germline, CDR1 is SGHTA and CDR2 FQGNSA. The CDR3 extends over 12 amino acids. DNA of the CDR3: TGTGCCAGCAGCGCCCCCAATCAGCCCCAGCATTTT. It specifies CASSAPNQPQHF.

CDR3 in amino acids: CATSRGKGLGGDTQYF. CDR3 bases: TGTGCCACCAGCAGAGGGAAGGGTTTAGGTGGAGATACGCAGTATTTT. The chain couples TRBV15 to TRBJ2-3; no firm D call. Between the trimmed V and J ends, which lost 1 base and 5 bases, there was a span of 16 bases. This CDR3 is 16 amino acids long. CDR1 is LNHNV and CDR2 is YYDKDF in the germline V gene (reference sequence).

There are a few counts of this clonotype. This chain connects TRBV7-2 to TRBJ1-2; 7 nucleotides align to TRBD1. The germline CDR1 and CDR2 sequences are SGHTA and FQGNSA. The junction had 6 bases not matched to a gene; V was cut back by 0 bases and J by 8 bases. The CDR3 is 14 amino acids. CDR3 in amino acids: CASSLAHGTEGYTF. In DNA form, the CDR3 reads TGTGCCAGCAGCTTAGCCCATGGGACAGAAGGCTACACCTTC.

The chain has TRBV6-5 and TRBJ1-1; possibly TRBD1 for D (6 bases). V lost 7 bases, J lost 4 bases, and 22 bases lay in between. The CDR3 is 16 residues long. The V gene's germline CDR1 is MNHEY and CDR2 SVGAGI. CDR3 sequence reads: CASILIRTGGSTEAFF. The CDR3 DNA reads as TGTGCCAGCATTCTGATTCGGACGGGGGGCAGCACTGAAGCTTTCTTT.

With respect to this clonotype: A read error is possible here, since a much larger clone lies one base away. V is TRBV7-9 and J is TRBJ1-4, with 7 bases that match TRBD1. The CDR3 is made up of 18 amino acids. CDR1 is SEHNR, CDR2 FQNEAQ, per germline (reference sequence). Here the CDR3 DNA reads TGTGCCAGCAGCTTAGGGATTCCGACAGGGACGGCTAATGAACAACTGTTTTTT. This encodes CASSLGIPTGTANEQLFF.